A single sample is the source of the 13 T cell receptor beta chains below, sequenced in a study of blood T cell repertoires in COVID-19. Repertoires were generated with immunoSEQ multiplex PCR, while TCRdb's copy carries only in-frame clones and drops some. The table has under 100,000 clones, 85% to 95% seen once. Sequenced: peripheral blood. The receptors were gathered from a woman aged 60-75 years with active COVID-19.

The chain recombines TRBV18 with TRBJ2-3; 9 nucleotides agree with TRBD1. Losses at the gene ends were 2 bases for V and 4 bases for J; bases not matched to a gene: 10. The CDR3 consists of 17 residues. Germline CDR1 KGHSH, CDR2 LQKENI. As DNA, the CDR3 is TGTGCCAGCTCACCAGGACAGGGGACCAGCGGGGCAGATACGCAGTATTTT. Protein sequence: CASSPGQGTSGADTQYF.

The chain combines TRBV7-2 with TRBJ2-5, with TRBD2 matching 10 bases. The CDR3 extends over 15 amino acids. CDR1 and CDR2 (germline): SGHTA, FQGNSA. The V gene end was trimmed by 10 bases and the J gene end by 5 bases; junction bases not matched to a gene: 13. CDR3 bases: TGTGCCACCAACTCGGCCAGCGGGGGGGCCGAGACCCAGTACTTC. Translating gives CATNSASGGAETQYF. Together with reference TRBV7-2 and TRBJ2-5, the CDR3 gives the full variable domain: GAGVSQSPSNKVTEKGKDVELRCDPISGHTALYWYRQSLGQGLEFLIYFQGNSAPDKSGLPSDRFSAERTGGSVSTLTIQRTQQEDSAVYLCATNSASGGAETQYFGPGTRLLVL.

This clone was seen just once. The chain has TRBV28 and TRBJ1-2; D not resolved. Trimming pared 3 bases from V and 2 bases from J, leaving 19 bases between. This CDR3 is 17 amino acids long. CDR1 and CDR2 from the germline V gene are MDHEN and SYDVKM. CDR3 region: CASSLDPGLSGNYGYTF. CDR3 DNA sequence: TGTGCCAGCAGTTTGGACCCAGGCCTCTCGGGGAACTATGGCTACACCTTC.

The rearrangement joins TRBV6-5 to TRBJ1-1, with 7 bases lining up with TRBD1. Losses at the gene ends were 6 bases for V and 0 bases for J; bases not matched to a gene: 4. Germline-derived CDR1 and CDR2 are MNHEY and SVGAGI. CDR3 length equals 14 residues. The CDR3 sequence: CASRTGNLNTEAFF. The CDR3 nucleotides are TGTGCCAGCAGGACAGGGAACTTGAACACTGAAGCTTTCTTT.

Details on this clone: This sample also contains other DNA sequences that code for the same CDR3. The chain recombines TRBV10-3 with TRBJ2-3, with a tentative D call TRBD2 (6 bases). This CDR3 contains 14 residues. Trimming removed 6 bases from V and 2 bases from J, with 12 bases in between. Germline CDR1 and CDR2: ENHRY and SYGVKD. The CDR3 region has the DNA TGTGCCATCAGCGGGACTGGATCCACAGATACGCAGTATTTT. It yields the protein CAISGTGSTDTQYF.

The chain has TRBV7-2 and TRBJ1-2; 7 positions agree with TRBD1. The CDR3 spans 14 residues. The germline V gene encodes CDR1 SGHTA and CDR2 FQGNSA. V shed 5 bases and J 8 bases; nucleotides not matched to a gene: 11. CDR3 sequence reads: CASSPDWTGPGYTF. The CDR3 region has the DNA TGTGCCAGCAGCCCGGATTGGACAGGCCCAGGCTACACCTTC.

The chain uses TRBV10-2 and TRBJ2-7; D perhaps matches TRBD1 (6 bases). Germline loops: CDR1 WSHSY, CDR2 SAAADI. The CDR3 totals 13 residues. The V end lost 4 bases, the J end lost 4 bases, and 11 bases lay between the germline ends. The CDR3 coding sequence is TGCGCCAGCAGTGCCGGGACAACTTACGAGCAGTACTTC. Residues: CASSAGTTYEQYF.

This rearrangement joins TRBV6-5 to TRBJ2-5; 13 nucleotides agree with TRBD2. V lost 4 bases, J lost 2 bases, and 1 base stayed unmatched. Germline V lookup: CDR1 MNHEY, CDR2 SVGAGI. There are 15 residues in the CDR3. The CDR3 protein is CASSSGLAGQETQYF. CDR3 nucleotide sequence: TGTGCCAGCAGTTCGGGACTAGCGGGGCAAGAGACCCAGTACTTC.

This clone was seen just once. The gene calls are TRBV19 and TRBJ2-2; TRBD2 matches 8 bases. The CDR3 sequence is 15 residues long. V shed 4 bases, J shed 7 bases, and the junction held 8 bases outside the gene matches. Germline V gene sequence: CDR1 LNHDA, CDR2 SQIVND (reference sequence). The CDR3 loop reads CASSRGLEPSGELFF. DNA for the CDR3: TGTGCCAGTAGTAGGGGACTAGAGCCGAGCGGGGAGCTGTTTTTT.

This chain uses TRBV19 with TRBJ1-2; 8 bases are a match to TRBD1. Losses at the gene ends were 1 base for V and 8 bases for J; bases not matched to a gene: 9. Germline assignment: CDR1 LNHDA and CDR2 SQIVND (reference sequence). This CDR3 is built from 15 residues. CDR3 nucleotides: TGTGCCAGTAGTATAGCCCCAGGGGGCGCGGAAGGCTACACCTTC. Amino acid sequence: CASSIAPGGAEGYTF.

V gene TRBV10-3 combines with J gene TRBJ2-1, with no clear D. Germline-derived CDR1 and CDR2 are ENHRY and SYGVKD. The CDR3 covers 16 residues. The germline V and J ends were trimmed by 0 bases and 0 bases, with 9 bases remaining between them. The CDR3 DNA is TGTGCCATCAGTGAGTCTGAGCTGAGCTCCTACAATGAGCAGTTCTTC. As protein: CAISESELSSYNEQFF.

The J gene is TRBJ1-1, the V gene TRBV7-9, with D unclear. The CDR3 covers 15 residues. Trimming removed 5 bases from V and 1 base from J, with 14 bases in between. Germline lookup yields CDR1 SEHNR and CDR2 FQNEAQ (reference sequence). CDR3 DNA: TGTGCCAGCAGCCCTAAGGTCAGGCAGAACACTGAAGCTTTCTTT. Protein product: CASSPKVRQNTEAFF.

The chain uses TRBV24-1 and TRBJ2-3, with 7 bases aligning to TRBD1. CDR3 length: 15 amino acids. Germline CDR1 KGHDR, CDR2 SFDVKD. V shed 4 bases, J shed 2 bases, and the junction held 5 bases outside the gene matches. This CDR3 reads CATSDPGTDTDTQYF. The CDR3 coding sequence is TGTGCCACCAGTGACCCCGGGACAGACACAGATACGCAGTATTTT.